Following are 29 T cell receptor beta chains from one sample sequenced in a study of shared clonotypes between healthy human individuals. Using immunoSEQ multiplex PCR, the repertoire was profiled, and TCRdb retains in-frame clones only, with some absent. The sample contains some 2.4 million clones, roughly 93% of which appear only once. The sequenced sample was naive CD4+ T cells from PBMCs. The sample's subset: CD45RA+ positively selected. These TCRs come from a man between 18 and 29 years old in good health. Some clones in this sample may be carry-over from other donors' samples.

This sequence joins TRBV6-6 and TRBJ2-7, with TRBD2 identical over 10 bases. The trim removed 6 bases at V and 9 bases at J, leaving 14 bases unmatched. CDR1 MNHNY and CDR2 SVGAGI come from the germline V gene (reference sequence). This CDR3 region has 15 residues. CDR3 residues: CASRLLGTSGIGQYF. The CDR3 nucleotides read TGTGCCAGCAGACTACTAGGTACTAGCGGGATCGGGCAGTACTTC.

This chain connects TRBV4-2 to TRBJ1-1; perhaps TRBD1 as D (6 bases). Germline V gene data show CDR1 as LGHNA and CDR2 as YNFKEQ. This CDR3 has 16 amino acids. V was pared by 4 bases and J by 0 bases, with 15 bases between. CDR3 sequence: CASSPPEKGVNTEAFF. CDR3 in DNA: TGTGCCAGCAGCCCGCCCGAAAAGGGGGTGAACACTGAAGCTTTCTTT.

This chain links TRBV7-3 with TRBJ2-5, with a weak D call TRBD1 (5 bases). V lost 1 base, J lost 5 bases, and 11 bases lay in between. The CDR3 is made up of 14 amino acids. The germline gives CDR1 SGHTA, CDR2 FQGTGA. The CDR3 is CASSLIPGKETQYF. CDR3 DNA sequence: TGTGCCAGCAGCTTAATTCCAGGGAAGGAGACCCAGTACTTC.

The chain links TRBV5-1 to TRBJ1-4; possible D gene TRBD1, 6 bases. V lost 3 bases and J lost 7, with 16 bases in between. The CDR3 runs 15 residues. Germline CDR1 reads SGHRS; CDR2 reads YFSETQ. The CDR3 sequence is CASSSQGYDGEKLFF. CDR3 DNA: TGCGCCAGCAGCTCACAGGGTTACGATGGTGAAAAACTGTTTTTT.

The chain combines TRBV6-1 with TRBJ2-5, with D perhaps TRBD2 (6 bases). The CDR3 is 16 residues long. Trimming shortened V by 4 bases and J by 4 bases, and 19 bases separated the two germline ends. Per the germline V gene, CDR1 is MNHNS and CDR2 is SASEGT. The CDR3 nucleotides are TGTGCCAGCAGTGGGGGTTCGAAAAGCGGGCCAGAGACCCAGTACTTC. The encoded protein is CASSGGSKSGPETQYF.

On this clone itself: This same CDR3 is encoded by further DNA sequences in the sample. The chain combines TRBV28 with TRBJ2-7; D ambiguous. V lost 4 bases and J lost 0, with 10 bases in between. This CDR3 is 14 amino acids long. Looked up from germline, CDR1 is MDHEN and CDR2 is SYDVKM. CDR3 sequence (DNA): TGTGCCAGCAGTTCTGTCAAGAACTCCTACGAGCAGTACTTC. Translation gives CASSSVKNSYEQYF. Combining the CDR3 with reference TRBV28 and TRBJ2-7 gives the whole variable domain DVKVTQSSRYLVKRTGEKVFLECVQDMDHENMFWYRQDPGLGLRLIYFSYDVKMKEKGDIPEGYSVSREKKERFSLILESASTNQTSMYLCASSSVKNSYEQYFGPGTRLTVT.

In the case of this clone: Other DNA sequences within the sample encode an identical CDR3. The chain employs TRBV18 and TRBJ2-1; D perhaps matches TRBD2 (5 bases). Germline assignment: CDR1 KGHSH and CDR2 LQKENI. The CDR3 covers 13 residues. V lost 0 bases to trimming and J lost 8 bases, with 8 bases between them. CDR3 nucleotide sequence: TGTGCCAGCTCACCACCAGGGCGGGATGAGCAGTTCTTC. Amino acid sequence: CASSPPGRDEQFF. The whole variable domain, filled in from reference TRBV18 and TRBJ2-1, reads NAGVMQNPRHLVRRRGQEARLRCSPMKGHSHVYWYRQLPEEGLKFMVYLQKENIIDESGMPKERFSAEFPKEGPSILRIQQVVRGDSAAYFCASSPPGRDEQFFGPGTRLTVL.

The chain combines TRBV2 with TRBJ1-5; D uncertain. The CDR3 runs 14 residues. Germline CDR1 is SNHLY and CDR2 is FYNNEI. V lost 4 bases and J lost 2, with 9 bases in between. The CDR3 sequence is CASSVGSGNQPQHF. DNA for the CDR3: TGTGCCAGCAGTGTCGGGTCAGGCAATCAGCCCCAGCATTTT.

The rearrangement uses TRBV7-2 and TRBJ2-7; 13 nucleotides agree with TRBD2. With V trimmed by 2 bases and J by 4 bases, 11 bases remained unmatched. The CDR3 totals 18 residues. CDR1 and CDR2 from the germline V gene are SGHTA and FQGNSA. The CDR3 DNA reads as TGTGCCAGCAGCTTATATTTCGTGATGGGACTAGCGGGGTACGAGCAGTACTTC. It yields the protein CASSLYFVMGLAGYEQYF.

This clone was observed once. This CDR3 is CASSPDRAFPPEQFF. CDR3 DNA sequence: TGTGCCAGCTCTCCGGACAGGGCTTTCCCTCCTGAGCAGTTCTTC. This chain links TRBV18 with TRBJ2-1, with TRBD1 matching 8 bases. From germline, CDR1 is KGHSH and CDR2 LQKENI. The V segment lost 6 bases and the J segment 9 bases; nucleotides outside the gene matches: 13. The CDR3 runs 15 residues.

The V and J genes are TRBV11-2 and TRBJ1-3; D call uncertain. V was pared by 5 bases and J by 6 bases, with 14 bases between. The germline V gene has CDR1 SGHAT and CDR2 FQNNGV. This CDR3 has 14 amino acids. As DNA, the CDR3 is TGTGCCAGCAGCGCCCGACAAGGGTTAAACACCATATATTTT. It specifies CASSARQGLNTIYF.

The rearrangement links TRBV5-1 to TRBJ1-5, with D unclear. This CDR3 contains 15 residues. The germline CDR1 and CDR2 sequences are SGHRS and YFSETQ. The ends were cut back, 4 bases at V and 3 bases at J, with 14 bases in the middle. CDR3 residues: CASSPSGGFNQPQHF. Here the CDR3 DNA reads TGCGCCAGCAGCCCGTCGGGCGGCTTCAATCAGCCCCAGCATTTT.

This clone was counted once. V usage is TRBV7-3 and J usage is TRBJ2-1; TRBD1 is a possible D gene (6 bases). There are 15 residues in the CDR3. CDR1 and CDR2 (germline): SGHTA, FQGTGA. Trimming cost V 4 bases and J 2 bases, with 12 bases left between them. The CDR3 protein is CASSSHRAPYNEQFF. In DNA, the CDR3 is TGTGCCAGCAGCTCGCACAGGGCCCCCTACAATGAGCAGTTCTTC.

The V call is TRBV5-4, the J call TRBJ1-1; D is perhaps TRBD1 (6 bases). The CDR3 contains 16 residues. CDR1 SGHNT and CDR2 YYREEE come from the germline V gene (reference sequence). V was pared by 2 bases and J by 0 bases, with 14 bases between. The CDR3 loop reads CASSFGQPNMNTEAFF. DNA for the CDR3: TGTGCCAGCAGCTTCGGACAGCCAAATATGAACACTGAAGCTTTCTTT.

The chain has TRBV5-1 and TRBJ2-7, with TRBD1 matching over 7 bases. Unmatched junction bases numbered 7, after V lost 4 bases and J lost 3 bases. The CDR3 is made up of 14 amino acids. Germline assignment: CDR1 SGHRS and CDR2 YFSETQ. The CDR3 nucleotides read TGCGCCAGCAGCCAAGGGACAGTCCTCTACGAGCAGTACTTC. Protein sequence: CASSQGTVLYEQYF.

In this sample, this clone turned up once. V is TRBV18 and J is TRBJ1-3; TRBD1 matches 8 bases. Germline assignment: CDR1 KGHSH and CDR2 LQKENI. The CDR3 contains 15 residues. V gave up 6 bases and J gave up 0 bases; unmatched junction bases: 4. The CDR3 loop is CASSGTGRSGNTIYF. CDR3 nucleotide sequence: TGTGCCAGCTCGGGGACAGGCCGCTCTGGAAACACCATATATTTT.

The chain combines TRBV19 with TRBJ2-2; D remains ambiguous. Trimming took off 7 bases at V and 5 bases at J, with 20 bases between the two ends. Germline V gene data show CDR1 as LNHDA and CDR2 as SQIVND (reference sequence). This CDR3 is built from 16 residues. The CDR3: CASKTVFVGSTGELFF. The DNA of the CDR3 is TGTGCCAGTAAAACGGTCTTTGTGGGATCAACCGGGGAGCTGTTTTTT.

This rearrangement joins TRBV6-1 to TRBJ2-7; no clear D gene. The V gene's germline CDR1 is MNHNS and CDR2 SASEGT. CDR3 size: 14 residues. V lost 7 bases and J lost 0, with 13 bases in between. The chain's CDR3 is CASTKDPSSYEQYF. In nucleotides, the CDR3 is TGTGCCAGCACGAAGGACCCAAGCTCCTACGAGCAGTACTTC.

The chain employs TRBV19 and TRBJ1-2; a weak D match, TRBD1 (5 bases). V lost 10 bases and J 4 bases, leaving 13 bases between the germline ends. CDR1 is LNHDA, CDR2 SQIVND, per germline (reference sequence). CDR3 size: 12 residues. CDR3 sequence: CATRQLVYGYTF. CDR3 in DNA: TGTGCCACACGACAGCTAGTCTATGGCTACACCTTC.

The chain has TRBV11-2 and TRBJ2-3, with 13 positions matching TRBD2. The CDR3 sequence is 16 residues long. Per germline, CDR1 SGHAT and CDR2 FQNNGV. Trimming removed 5 bases from V and 4 bases from J; junction bases left unmatched: 6. The chain's CDR3 is CASSPGTSGNADTQYF. The CDR3 DNA reads as TGTGCCAGCAGCCCCGGGACTAGCGGGAATGCAGATACGCAGTATTTT.

The chain carries TRBV27 and TRBJ2-7; TRBD2 aligns across 7 bases. The germline CDR1 and CDR2 sequences are MNHEY and SMNVEV (reference sequence). This CDR3 is built from 14 residues. V shed 0 bases and J 5 bases; nucleotides not matched to a gene: 4. For the CDR3, the DNA is TGTGCCAGCAGTTTATCTAGAGGGAGGGACGAGCAGTACTTC. This translates into CASSLSRGRDEQYF.

V gene TRBV28 combines with J gene TRBJ2-5; D might be TRBD2 (6 bases). The DNA end is a closer match to TRBJ2-7, so the J assignment may be wrong. This CDR3 has 13 amino acids. Germline V gene sequence: CDR1 MDHEN, CDR2 SYDVKM. This CDR3 is CASTGTFGLEQYF. As DNA, the CDR3 is TGTGCCAGTACCGGGACTTTCGGGCTCGAGCAGTACTTC.

This chain links TRBV19 with TRBJ1-2, with D tentatively TRBD1 (5 bases). Germline assignment: CDR1 LNHDA and CDR2 SQIVND (reference sequence). This CDR3 is 11 amino acids long. V was pared by 7 bases and J by 7 bases, with 10 bases between. The CDR3 DNA reads TGTGCCAGTACCGACAGATTTGGCTACACCTTC. It yields the protein CASTDRFGYTF.

The V gene is TRBV28, the J gene TRBJ1-5, with D possibly matching TRBD1 (6 bases). Per germline, CDR1 MDHEN and CDR2 SYDVKM. The V gene lost 7 bases and the J gene lost 0 bases, with 19 bases spanning the gap. The CDR3 extends over 17 amino acids. For the CDR3, the DNA is TGTGCCAGCATCCTAGGAGGACAGTTAGATAGCAATCAGCCCCAGCATTTT. Translated, it gives CASILGGQLDSNQPQHF.

As for this clone: The sample carries other DNA sequences with the same CDR3. The V gene is TRBV7-3, the J gene TRBJ2-5; D unclear. This CDR3 region has 13 residues. Looked up from germline, CDR1 is SGHTA and CDR2 is FQGTGA. Trimming removed 4 bases at V and 1 base at J, with 7 bases between. The CDR3 DNA sequence: TGTGCCAGCAGCTCCCGCAGCCAAGAGACCCAGTACTTC. Its protein is CASSSRSQETQYF. The entire variable domain, with the rest obtained from reference TRBV7-3 and TRBJ2-5, is as follows: GAGVSQTPSNKVTEKGKYVELRCDPISGHTALYWYRQSLGQGPEFLIYFQGTGAADDSGLPNDRFFAVRPEGSVSTLKIQRTERGDSAVYLCASSSRSQETQYFGPGTRLLVL.

The rearrangement uses TRBV9 and TRBJ2-5; 11 bases are shared with TRBD2. The CDR3 contains 17 residues. In germline, CDR1 is SGDLS, CDR2 YYNGEE. Trimming removed 5 bases from V and 2 bases from J; junction bases left unmatched: 11. The DNA of the CDR3 is TGTGCCAGCAGGGGTACCGGGACTAGCGGTAAGCAAGAGACCCAGTACTTC. It specifies CASRGTGTSGKQETQYF.

This chain joins TRBV28 and TRBJ2-2; D is unclear. Germline V gene lookup returns CDR1 MDHEN and CDR2 SYDVKM. This CDR3 region has 13 residues. Trimming pared 6 bases from V and 5 bases from J, leaving 10 bases between. CDR3 nucleotides: TGTGCCAGCAGGCTTGGCCCTACCGGGGAGCTGTTTTTT. This codes for CASRLGPTGELFF.

The V gene is TRBV7-3, the J gene TRBJ2-1; D is possibly TRBD2 (6 bases). Germline CDR1 and CDR2: SGHTA and FQGTGA. The CDR3 has 16 residues. V lost 5 bases, J lost 2 bases, and 16 bases lay in between. The CDR3 DNA is TGTGCCAGCAGCCCAGGTGGGGGGAGGACCTACAATGAGCAGTTCTTC. This gives the protein CASSPGGGRTYNEQFF.

The rearrangement links TRBV19 to TRBJ2-7, with D perhaps given as TRBD1 or TRBD2 (5 bases each). The germline gives CDR1 LNHDA, CDR2 SQIVND (reference sequence). The CDR3 consists of 16 residues. The ends were cut back, 3 bases at V and 4 bases at J, with 19 bases in the middle. CDR3 region: CASSIAGTAGSYEQYF. CDR3 sequence (DNA): TGTGCCAGTAGTATCGCCGGGACGGCAGGCTCTTACGAGCAGTACTTC.